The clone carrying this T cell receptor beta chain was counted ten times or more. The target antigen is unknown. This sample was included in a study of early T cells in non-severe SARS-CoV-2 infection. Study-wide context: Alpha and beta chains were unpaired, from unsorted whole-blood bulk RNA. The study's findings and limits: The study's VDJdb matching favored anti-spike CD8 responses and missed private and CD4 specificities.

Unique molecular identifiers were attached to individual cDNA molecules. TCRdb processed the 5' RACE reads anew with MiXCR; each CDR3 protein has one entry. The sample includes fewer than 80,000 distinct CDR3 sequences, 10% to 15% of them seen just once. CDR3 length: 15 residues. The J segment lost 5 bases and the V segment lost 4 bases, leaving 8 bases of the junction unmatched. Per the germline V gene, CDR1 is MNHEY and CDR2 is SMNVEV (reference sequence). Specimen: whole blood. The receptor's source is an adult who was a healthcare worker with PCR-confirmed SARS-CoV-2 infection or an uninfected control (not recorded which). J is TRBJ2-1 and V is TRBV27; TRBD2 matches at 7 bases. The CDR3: CASSSGGGGNNEQFF. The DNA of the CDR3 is TGTGCCAGCAGTTCTGGTGGGGGGGGGAACAATGAGCAGTTCTTC.